This T cell receptor beta chain is drawn from a study of shared clonotypes between healthy human individuals. Study details: Every donor yielded three CD4 naive, three CD4 memory, two CD8 naive and one CD8 memory plate.

Those who donated were healthy HIV-negative adults, with no recent acute infections or vaccinations reported. The CDR3 is 14 residues long. Germline CDR1 is KGHSH and CDR2 is LQKENI. V lost 0 bases and J lost 3; bases outside the gene matches: 0. Of note for this clone: This specimen includes other DNA sequences encoding the same CDR3.

The data were produced by immunoSEQ multiplex PCR, yet TCRdb's version contains in-frame clones alone and is incomplete. The profile shows 1.5 million to 1.9 million clones, around 98% of them singletons. The sequence derives from a man aged 25-40 years in good health. The sample comprised naive CD4+ T cells sorted from blood. This sample's subset: CD45RA+ positively selected. The chain is built from TRBV18 and TRBJ2-5; 8 nucleotides line up with TRBD2. DNA for the CDR3: TGTGCCAGCTCACCACCTAGCGGGAAAGAGACCCAGTACTTC. The encoded protein is CASSPPSGKETQYF.